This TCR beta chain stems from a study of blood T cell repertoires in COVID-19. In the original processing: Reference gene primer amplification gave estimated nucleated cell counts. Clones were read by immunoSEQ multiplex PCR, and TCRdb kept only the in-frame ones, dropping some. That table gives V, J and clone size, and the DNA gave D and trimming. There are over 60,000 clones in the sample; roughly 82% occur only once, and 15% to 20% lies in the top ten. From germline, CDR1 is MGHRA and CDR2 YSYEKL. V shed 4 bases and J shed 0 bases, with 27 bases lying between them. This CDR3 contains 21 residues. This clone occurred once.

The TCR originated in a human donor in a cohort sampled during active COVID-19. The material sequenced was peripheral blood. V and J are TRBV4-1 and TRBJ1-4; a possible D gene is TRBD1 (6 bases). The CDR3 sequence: CASSLPGGGAGLHPTNEKLFF. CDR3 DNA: TGCGCCAGCAGCCTGCCCGGGGGGGGCGCGGGGCTTCATCCAACTAATGAAAAACTGTTTTTT.